This passage covers 31 T cell receptor beta chains from one sample sequenced in a study of control samples from healthy donors and cancer patients. The method was immunoSEQ multiplex PCR; TCRdb's version includes in-frame clones alone and lacks a portion of them. In the table there are 73,000 or so clones, about 88% of which are singletons. Sequenced: blood. The receptors shown here come from a woman between 45 and 65 years old in good health.

This clone was seen a handful of times. This chain links TRBV5-1 with TRBJ1-2; 7 nucleotides agree with TRBD1. The trim removed 0 bases at V and 6 bases at J, leaving 8 bases unmatched. This CDR3 region has 15 residues. Germline-derived CDR1 and CDR2 are SGHRS and YFSETQ. In DNA, the CDR3 is TGCGCCAGCAGCTTGGGACAGGGACCTTTTCATGGCTACACCTTC. Amino acids: CASSLGQGPFHGYTF. The full variable domain, its missing parts supplied by reference TRBV5-1 and TRBJ1-2, is KAGVTQTPRYLIKTRGQQVTLSCSPISGHRSVSWYQQTPGQGLQFLFEYFSETQRNKGNFPGRFSGRQFSNSRSEMNVSTLELGDSALYLCASSLGQGPFHGYTFGSGTRLTVV.

The V gene is TRBV27, the J gene TRBJ2-1; TRBD2 aligns across 13 bases. The CDR3 contains 16 residues. Germline V CDR1 and CDR2: MNHEY, SMNVEV (reference sequence). Trimming took 3 bases from V and 6 from J; bases not matched to a gene: 5. CDR3 amino acids: CASSLATSGRANEQFF. As DNA, the CDR3 is TGTGCCAGCAGTTTGGCTACTAGCGGGAGGGCCAATGAGCAGTTCTTC.

The J gene is TRBJ1-2, the V gene TRBV2; 7 nucleotides agree with TRBD1. J lost 4 bases, V lost 6 bases, and 8 bases had no gene match. CDR1 and CDR2 from the germline V gene are SNHLY and FYNNEI. This CDR3 is 14 amino acids long. CDR3 sequence: CASRRQGGSYGYTF. Here the CDR3 DNA reads TGTGCCAGCAGAAGACAGGGCGGTTCCTATGGCTACACCTTC. Full variable domain (outside the CDR3, taken from reference TRBV2 and TRBJ1-2): EPEVTQTPSHQVTQMGQEVILRCVPISNHLYFYWYRQILGQKVEFLVSFYNNEISEKSEIFDDQFSVERPDGSNFTLKIRSTKLEDSAMYFCASRRQGGSYGYTFGSGTRLTVV.

This clone was detected once. This chain joins TRBV7-9 and TRBJ1-4; D remains ambiguous. V was cut by 8 bases and J by 8 bases, with 9 bases left in between. The germline CDR1 and CDR2 sequences are SEHNR and FQNEAQ (reference sequence). The CDR3 spans 11 residues. CDR3 region: CASHGPEKLFF. In DNA, the CDR3 is TGTGCCAGCCACGGACCGGAAAAACTGTTTTTT.

The chain couples TRBV29-1 to TRBJ1-1; the match to TRBD1 covers 10 bases. CDR1 is SQVTM, CDR2 ANQGSEA, per germline. CDR3 size: 14 residues. V gave up 7 bases and J gave up 3 bases; unmatched junction bases: 8. The CDR3, as DNA: TGCAGCGCTCACTGGGGACAGGGGTACACTGAAGCTTTCTTT. Amino acids: CSAHWGQGYTEAFF.

In nucleotides, the CDR3 is TGTGCCAGCGGGGGGGGAATTAGCAATCAGCCCCAGCATTTT. Its protein product is CASGGGISNQPQHF. The chain employs TRBV28 and TRBJ1-5; D is possibly TRBD1 (5 bases). The CDR3 sequence is 14 residues long. Per the germline V gene, CDR1 is MDHEN and CDR2 is SYDVKM. The V end was cut by 8 bases, the J end by 0 bases, with 11 bases between.

The count of this clone is one. The chain couples TRBV19 to TRBJ2-1, with D perhaps matching TRBD2 (5 bases). Trimming cost V 3 bases and J 2 bases, with 11 bases left between them. The CDR3 length is 15 residues. The germline CDR1 and CDR2 sequences are LNHDA and SQIVND (reference sequence). CDR3 in amino acids: CASSIGGRPYNEQFF. The CDR3 nucleotides read TGTGCCAGTAGTATCGGCGGGCGACCCTACAATGAGCAGTTCTTC.

The chain combines TRBV6-5 with TRBJ1-5, with D uncertain. This CDR3 comprises 13 residues. Germline V gives CDR1 MNHEY, CDR2 SVGAGI. The ends were cut back, 7 bases at V and 7 bases at J, with 14 bases in the middle. The CDR3 here is CASNSIPGQPQHF. The CDR3 DNA reads as TGTGCCAGCAACTCCATCCCAGGCCAGCCCCAGCATTTT.

This chain joins TRBV5-1 and TRBJ2-7; 7 nucleotides agree with TRBD2. The CDR3 covers 11 residues. Germline trimming cut 5 bases from V and 5 bases from J; bases unmatched to any gene: 1. Germline CDR1 SGHRS, CDR2 YFSETQ. CDR3 residues: CASRSGNEQYF. DNA of the CDR3: TGCGCCAGCAGGAGCGGGAACGAGCAGTACTTC.

The rearrangement links TRBV7-9 to TRBJ1-1, with a weak D call TRBD1 (5 bases). This CDR3 has 16 amino acids. The V gene lost 3 bases and the J gene lost 1 base, with 15 bases spanning the gap. CDR1 and CDR2 from the germline V gene are SEHNR and FQNEAQ (reference sequence). As DNA, the CDR3 is TGTGCCAGCAGCTTCCCCAACGGGGGGGAGAACACTGAAGCTTTCTTT. This codes for CASSFPNGGENTEAFF. Complete variable domain (other parts from reference TRBV7-9 and TRBJ1-1): DTGVSQNPRHKITKRGQNVTFRCDPISEHNRLYWYRQTLGQGPEFLTYFQNEAQLEKSRLLSDRFSAERPKGSFSTLEIQRTEQGDSAMYLCASSFPNGGENTEAFFGQGTRLTVV.

This clone came up a few times. V usage is TRBV19 and J usage is TRBJ1-2; 9 bases are a match to TRBD1. The CDR3 consists of 14 residues. Germline CDR1 reads LNHDA; CDR2 reads SQIVND (reference sequence). V lost 5 bases to trimming and J lost 0 bases; unmatched junction nucleotides: 1. CDR3 sequence (DNA): TGTGCCAGTAGTCGGACAGGGGCTAACTATGGCTACACCTTC. Residues: CASSRTGANYGYTF.

This chain uses TRBV5-1 with TRBJ2-1, with 10 bases identical to TRBD2. V gave up 0 bases and J gave up 7 bases; unmatched junction bases: 7. Germline assignment: CDR1 SGHRS and CDR2 YFSETQ. CDR3 size: 16 residues. DNA of the CDR3: TGCGCCAGCAGCTTGGAACCGGGACTAGCGAGGAATGAGCAGTTCTTC. Its translation is CASSLEPGLARNEQFF.

V and J are TRBV3-1 (or the pseudogene TRBV3-2) and TRBJ1-3; D is uncertain. V was shortened by 1 base and J by 0 bases, with 4 bases between the two germline ends. From germline, CDR1 is LGHDT and CDR2 YNNKEL (reference sequence). The CDR3 length is 14 residues. CDR3 in DNA: TGTGCCAGCAGCCAAGGACACTCTGGAAACACCATATATTTT. It yields the protein CASSQGHSGNTIYF.

CDR3 in amino acids: CAWSQGQGDTIYF. The DNA of the CDR3 is TGTGCCTGGAGCCAGGGACAGGGTGACACCATATATTTT. V gene TRBV30 combines with J gene TRBJ1-3; TRBD1 agrees at 9 bases. Losses at the gene ends were 3 bases for V and 8 bases for J; bases not matched to a gene: 5. This CDR3 has 13 residues. The germline V gene encodes CDR1 GTSNPN and CDR2 SVGIG (reference sequence).

This chain uses TRBV7-2 with TRBJ2-3; 8 bases match TRBD2. The germline V gene encodes CDR1 SGHTA and CDR2 FQGNSA. The CDR3 totals 14 residues. J lost 6 bases, V lost 5 bases, and 7 bases had no gene match. This CDR3 reads CASSRGGGMDTQYF. In DNA form, the CDR3 reads TGTGCCAGCAGCCGGGGGGGCGGGATGGATACGCAGTATTTT.

The V and J genes are TRBV19 and TRBJ2-5; perhaps D is TRBD1 or TRBD2 (6 bases each). Germline values: CDR1 LNHDA, CDR2 SQIVND (reference sequence). Trimming stripped 3 bases from V and 2 bases from J, with 16 bases between. This CDR3 region has 16 residues. The CDR3 sequence: CASSIRGRRGQETQYF. The DNA for the CDR3 is TGTGCCAGTAGTATCCGGGGGCGCAGAGGTCAAGAGACCCAGTACTTC.

The chain carries TRBV6-5 and TRBJ2-7, with D possibly TRBD2 on 6 matching bases. V was trimmed by 6 bases and J by 5 bases, leaving 17 bases between them. The CDR3 totals 14 residues. Germline V gene lookup returns CDR1 MNHEY and CDR2 SVGAGI. The CDR3 here is CASRPPGAINEQYF. CDR3 coding DNA: TGTGCCAGCAGGCCACCGGGAGCGATCAACGAGCAGTACTTC.

The table lists this clone with a few counts. This chain connects TRBV5-4 to TRBJ2-1; 9 nucleotides match TRBD2. This CDR3 region has 15 residues. Germline assignment: CDR1 SGHNT and CDR2 YYREEE (reference sequence). After removal of 4 bases from V and 4 bases from J, the junction contained 6 bases not matched to a gene. CDR3 in DNA: TGTGCCAGCAGCCAGCGGGGGGACACGTACAATGAGCAGTTCTTC. This gives the protein CASSQRGDTYNEQFF.

This chain joins TRBV4-1 and TRBJ2-3; 7 bases line up with TRBD2. This CDR3 spans 14 amino acids. After removal of 0 bases from V and 4 bases from J, the junction contained 1 base not matched to a gene. Germline values: CDR1 MGHRA, CDR2 YSYEKL. CDR3 sequence (DNA): TGCGCCAGCAGCCAAGAGGGAGGGCCAGATACGCAGTATTTT. Its translation is CASSQEGGPDTQYF.

The V call is TRBV7-9, the J call TRBJ1-3, with D maybe TRBD1 (6 bases). Between the trimmed V and J ends, which lost 4 bases and 8 bases, there was a span of 12 bases. Germline V lookup: CDR1 SEHNR, CDR2 FQNEAQ (reference sequence). This CDR3 spans 13 amino acids. The CDR3 nucleotides are TGTGCCAGCAGCTCTAGCAACAGGGACACCATATATTTT. Its translation: CASSSSNRDTIYF.

This clone was recorded once. CDR3 residues: CASSLALAGSSYEQYF. The DNA for the CDR3 is TGTGCCAGCAGCTTAGCACTAGCGGGAAGCTCCTACGAGCAGTACTTC. V and J are TRBV7-8 and TRBJ2-7, with 10 bases identical to TRBD2. The germline CDR1 and CDR2 sequences are SGHVS and FQNEAQ. The CDR3 sequence is 16 residues long. Trimming at V came to 0 bases and at J to 0 bases, leaving 2 bases not matched to a gene.

The chain joins TRBV3-1 (or the pseudogene TRBV3-2) to TRBJ2-1, with TRBD1 as a possible D gene (5 bases). CDR3 length: 14 residues. The germline V gene encodes CDR1 LGHDT and CDR2 YNNKEL (reference sequence). Trimming took 4 bases from V and 6 from J, leaving 13 bases between them. CDR3 in amino acids: CASSLTNGANEQFF. DNA for the CDR3: TGTGCCAGCAGCCTCACTAATGGGGCCAATGAGCAGTTCTTC.

On this clone itself: One end of the junction fails to match germline, which may point to a read error. The CDR3 DNA follows: TGTGCCAGCAGGGAAGACTATGGCTACACCTTC. Amino acid sequence: CASREDYGYTF. This chain joins TRBV6-1 and TRBJ1-2; D ambiguous. This CDR3 has 11 residues. CDR1 and CDR2 (germline): MNHNS, SASEGT.

V and J are TRBV6-6 and TRBJ2-5; TRBD2 matches at 12 bases. Germline lookup yields CDR1 MNHNY and CDR2 SVGAGI (reference sequence). The trim removed 0 bases at V and 4 bases at J, leaving 3 bases unmatched. The CDR3 consists of 16 residues. CDR3 nucleotides: TGTGCCAGCAGTTACTCAATGGGACTAGCGGGAGAGACCCAGTACTTC. Protein product: CASSYSMGLAGETQYF.

J is TRBJ1-5 and V is TRBV19, with a possible D match to TRBD1 (5 bases). This CDR3 comprises 18 residues. Germline CDR1 and CDR2: LNHDA and SQIVND (reference sequence). V was shortened by 8 bases and J by 1 base, with 24 bases between the two germline ends. The CDR3 sequence: CASELDYGGGASNQPQHF. CDR3 bases: TGTGCCAGTGAGCTAGACTATGGTGGGGGTGCCAGCAATCAGCCCCAGCATTTT.

This sequence joins TRBV2 and TRBJ2-1; D is unresolved. CDR1 is SNHLY and CDR2 is FYNNEI in the germline V gene. The CDR3 is made up of 14 amino acids. Between the trimmed V and J ends, which lost 8 bases and 10 bases, there was a span of 21 bases. The CDR3 DNA follows: TGTGCCAGCTTCGCCGCAACTTCAATCCACGAGCAGTTCTTC. Protein sequence: CASFAATSIHEQFF.

This chain links TRBV6-5 with TRBJ1-1; possibly TRBD1 for D (5 bases). Trimming removed 5 bases at V and 6 bases at J, with 10 bases between. CDR1 is MNHEY and CDR2 is SVGAGI in the germline V gene. The CDR3 runs 12 residues. The CDR3, as DNA: TGTGCCAGCAGTACCGGGGCTCCTGAAGCTTTCTTT. Amino acid sequence: CASSTGAPEAFF.

The chain combines TRBV2 with TRBJ2-1; 9 bases map to TRBD1. The length of the CDR3 is 15 residues. V lost 8 bases and J lost 6; bases outside the gene matches: 11. Germline CDR1 is SNHLY and CDR2 is FYNNEI. The CDR3 is CASGEEGQGFNEQFF. The CDR3 DNA is TGTGCCAGCGGGGAGGAGGGACAGGGTTTCAATGAGCAGTTCTTC. Full variable domain (outside the CDR3, taken from reference TRBV2 and TRBJ2-1): EPEVTQTPSHQVTQMGQEVILRCVPISNHLYFYWYRQILGQKVEFLVSFYNNEISEKSEIFDDQFSVERPDGSNFTLKIRSTKLEDSAMYFCASGEEGQGFNEQFFGPGTRLTVL.

V gene TRBV27 combines with J gene TRBJ1-5; D gene unclear. The germline CDR1 and CDR2 sequences are MNHEY and SMNVEV (reference sequence). Between the trimmed V and J ends, which lost 7 bases and 3 bases, there was a span of 13 bases. The CDR3 is made up of 14 amino acids. The DNA of the CDR3 is TGTGCCAGCAAAAGTTGGCAGGACAATCAGCCCCAGCATTTT. This encodes CASKSWQDNQPQHF.

This sequence joins TRBV4-2 and TRBJ2-7; 13 positions match TRBD2. The V gene's germline CDR1 is LGHNA and CDR2 YNFKEQ. J was trimmed by 5 bases and V by 1 base; bases with no gene match: 5. The CDR3 consists of 16 residues. DNA for the CDR3: TGTGCCAGCAGCCAAGGGACTAGCGGGAGTCTCGACGAGCAGTACTTC. It specifies CASSQGTSGSLDEQYF.

The chain couples TRBV7-2 to TRBJ2-5; the D call may be TRBD1 or TRBD2 (5 bases each). CDR1 is SGHTA, CDR2 FQGNSA, per germline. This CDR3 comprises 16 residues. The ends were cut back, 1 base at V and 4 bases at J, with 16 bases in the middle. Here the CDR3 reads CASSLVAQAGRETQYF. The DNA for the CDR3 is TGTGCCAGCAGCTTAGTGGCCCAAGCAGGGAGAGAGACCCAGTACTTC.